This entry lists 8 T cell receptor beta chains sequenced from one sample in a study of radiotherapy plus CTLA-4 blockade in lung cancer. Using immunoSEQ multiplex PCR, the repertoire was profiled, and TCRdb retains in-frame clones only, with some absent. The data show about 45,000 clones, with 60% to 80% seen just once and roughly 8% held by the top ten. The input for sequencing was peripheral blood, taken from a patient treated with radiotherapy plus ipilimumab. These receptor sequences come from a human donor with non-small cell lung cancer who had stable disease on radiotherapy plus ipilimumab.

This chain connects TRBV19 to TRBJ1-2, with D hard to call. Germline assignment: CDR1 LNHDA and CDR2 SQIVND (reference sequence). The CDR3 loop spans 15 amino acids. V lost 6 bases and J 3 bases, leaving 17 bases between the germline ends. CDR3 loop: CASSTASLGDYGYTF. The DNA of the CDR3 is TGTGCCAGTAGCACTGCGTCCCTGGGAGACTATGGCTACACCTTC.

The chain couples TRBV7-4 to TRBJ1-1, with D hard to call. CDR1 and CDR2 from the germline V gene are SGHVT and SQSDAQ. V was clipped by 2 bases and J by 0 bases, with 4 bases between them. CDR3 length equals 13 residues. The CDR3 sequence is CASSLMMNTEAFF. The CDR3 nucleotides are TGTGCCAGCAGCTTAATGATGAACACTGAAGCTTTCTTT.

V gene TRBV25-1 combines with J gene TRBJ2-7, with D tentatively TRBD2 (7 bases). CDR1 and CDR2 from the germline V gene are MGHDK and SYGVNS. Trimming left V 3 bases short and J 5 bases short, with 14 bases between. The CDR3 has 14 residues. This chain's CDR3 is CASSDFSGGDEQYF. DNA of the CDR3: TGTGCCAGCAGTGATTTCTCGGGGGGCGACGAGCAGTACTTC.

V usage is TRBV5-1 and J usage is TRBJ1-1; the D is unclear. Trimming removed 2 bases at V and 1 base at J, with 9 bases between. The CDR3 has 14 amino acids. Looked up from germline, CDR1 is SGHRS and CDR2 is YFSETQ. The CDR3 protein is CASSLHQGNTEAFF. The CDR3 region has the DNA TGCGCCAGCAGCTTACACCAAGGGAACACTGAAGCTTTCTTT.

The rearrangement uses TRBV18 and TRBJ2-3, with no clear D. The CDR3 has 17 residues. The germline V gene has CDR1 KGHSH and CDR2 LQKENI. Trimming cost V 1 base and J 0 bases, with 14 bases left between them. The CDR3 protein is CASSPRLPVPSTDTQYF. CDR3 nucleotides: TGTGCCAGCTCACCACGCCTCCCGGTTCCCAGCACAGATACGCAGTATTTT.

This chain uses TRBV9 with TRBJ2-7; no clear D. The germline V gene encodes CDR1 SGDLS and CDR2 YYNGEE. The CDR3 extends over 14 amino acids. Trimming took off 0 bases at V and 0 bases at J, with 7 bases between the two ends. CDR3 sequence reads: CASSVGASSYEQYF. CDR3 DNA sequence: TGTGCCAGCAGCGTAGGGGCGAGCTCCTACGAGCAGTACTTC.

The genes are TRBV13 and TRBJ2-1; D is uncertain. The CDR3 extends over 13 amino acids. Germline V gene sequence: CDR1 PRHDT, CDR2 FYEKMQ (reference sequence). Trimming cost V 3 bases and J 7 bases, with 10 bases left between them. In DNA form, the CDR3 reads TGTGCCAGCAGCTTTACAGTGAGAAATGAGCAGTTCTTC. It yields the protein CASSFTVRNEQFF.

The genes are TRBV5-1 and TRBJ2-2; D remains ambiguous. This CDR3 comprises 14 residues. The V and J ends lost 0 bases and 3 bases respectively, with 6 bases between them. Per germline, CDR1 SGHRS and CDR2 YFSETQ. This CDR3 reads CASSLVPDTGELFF. CDR3 nucleotide sequence: TGCGCCAGCAGCTTGGTACCTGACACCGGGGAGCTGTTTTTT.